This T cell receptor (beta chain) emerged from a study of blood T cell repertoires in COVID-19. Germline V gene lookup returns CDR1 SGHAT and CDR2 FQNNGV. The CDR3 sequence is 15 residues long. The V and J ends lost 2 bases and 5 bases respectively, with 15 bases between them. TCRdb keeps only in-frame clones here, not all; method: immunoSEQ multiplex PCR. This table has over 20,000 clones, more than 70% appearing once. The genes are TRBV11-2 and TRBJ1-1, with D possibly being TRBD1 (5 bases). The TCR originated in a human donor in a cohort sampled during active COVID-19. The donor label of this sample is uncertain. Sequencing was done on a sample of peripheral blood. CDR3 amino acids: CASSLMLGEGTEAFF. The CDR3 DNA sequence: TGTGCCAGCAGCTTAATGCTGGGGGAGGGTACTGAAGCTTTCTTT.